The 7 T cell receptor beta chains listed next were all sequenced from one sample in a study of early T cells in non-severe SARS-CoV-2 infection. TCRdb called the 5' RACE reads again in MiXCR, with one record for every CDR3 protein. Of more than 95,000 distinct CDR3 sequences in the sample, about 16% were seen once. The sequenced material came from whole blood. Receptor source: an adult who was a healthcare worker with PCR-confirmed SARS-CoV-2 infection or an uninfected control (not recorded which).

The chain recombines TRBV5-1 with TRBJ2-2, with D tentatively TRBD2 (5 bases). CDR1 is SGHRS and CDR2 is YFSETQ in the germline V gene. The CDR3 length is 15 residues. Trimming took 0 bases from V and 0 from J, leaving 6 bases between them. CDR3 nucleotide sequence: TGCGCCAGCAGCTTGGCCGGGACGAACACCGGGGAGCTGTTTTTT. Its translation: CASSLAGTNTGELFF.

The chain employs TRBV9 and TRBJ1-6; a weak D match, TRBD1 (5 bases). Per the germline V gene, CDR1 is SGDLS and CDR2 is YYNGEE. V shed 0 bases and J shed 7 bases, with 11 bases lying between them. The CDR3 has 15 amino acids. CDR3 DNA sequence: TGTGCCAGCAGCGTAGGACCGGGGGGGAATTCACCCCTCCACTTT. It yields the protein CASSVGPGGNSPLHF. Together with reference TRBV9 and TRBJ1-6, the CDR3 gives the full variable domain: DSGVTQTPKHLITATGQRVTLRCSPRSGDLSVYWYQQSLDQGLQFLIQYYNGEERAKGNILERFSAQQFPDLHSELNLSSLELGDSALYFCASSVGPGGNSPLHFGNGTRLTVT.

This chain connects TRBV28 to TRBJ2-3, with TRBD1 as a possible D gene (6 bases). The CDR3 has 12 residues. Germline loops: CDR1 MDHEN, CDR2 SYDVKM. Trimming left V 6 bases short and J 8 bases short, with 12 bases between. CDR3 sequence reads: CASSLPGVTQYF. The CDR3 bases are TGTGCCAGCAGCCTTCCAGGGGTTACGCAGTATTTT.

This clonotype was picked up a small number of times. V usage is TRBV30 and J usage is TRBJ1-2, with D possibly matching TRBD1 (6 bases). CDR3 length equals 13 residues. The germline CDR1 and CDR2 sequences are GTSNPN and SVGIG (reference sequence). Trimming cost V 0 bases and J 5 bases, with 10 bases left between them. The CDR3 nucleotides are TGTGCCTGGAGTGTTCAGGGGCGGTATGGCTACACCTTC. Its translation is CAWSVQGRYGYTF.

V gene TRBV5-1 combines with J gene TRBJ2-5, with D perhaps TRBD1 (6 bases). The germline V gene encodes CDR1 SGHRS and CDR2 YFSETQ. There are 16 residues in the CDR3. The germline V and J ends were trimmed by 0 bases and 1 base, with 13 bases remaining between them. CDR3 nucleotides: TGCGCCAGCAGCTTGGGGGCACAGGGACCCCAAGAGACCCAGTACTTC. Translation: CASSLGAQGPQETQYF.

J is TRBJ2-7 and V is TRBV12-3 or TRBV12-4, with 8 positions matching TRBD1. The CDR3 spans 15 residues. V lost 6 bases, J lost 6 bases, and 13 bases stayed unmatched. The CDR3 sequence is CASSNLGTGIREQYF. In nucleotides, the CDR3 is TGTGCCAGCAGCAACCTTGGGACAGGTATTCGCGAGCAGTACTTC.

The chain has TRBV5-6 and TRBJ1-1; no firm D call. V lost 2 bases and J lost 5, with 10 bases in between. CDR3 length: 13 residues. Germline V gene sequence: CDR1 SGHDT, CDR2 YYEEEE. The CDR3 sequence is CASSLPPGTEAFF. The CDR3 DNA follows: TGTGCCAGCAGCTTACCCCCGGGAACTGAAGCTTTCTTT.